In this sample, the clone carrying this T cell receptor beta chain turned up a few times. Each gene name is a mouse one. The read gets to within 1 residue of the CDR3 end, and the germline J gene fills in the rest. The source of the sample is a study of tissue T cells after allogeneic stem cell transplantation. Assay used: immunoSEQ multiplex PCR; TCRdb lists only in-frame clones, some missing. The sample records around 6,000 clones, under 60% being singletons. V gave up 2 bases and J gave up 4 bases; unmatched junction bases: 4. CDR1 is GKSSPN, CDR2 SITVG, per germline. The CDR3 runs 15 residues. The time point was: mouse harvest day 14 after allogeneic transplant. Tail vein injection delivered 10^7 T-cell-depleted bone marrow cells and 10^6 splenic CD5+ T cells.

Sequencing input: gut tissue. V usage is TRBV31 and J usage is TRBJ2-1, with TRBD2 identical over 11 bases. The receptor was derived from a female BALB/c mouse given C57BL/6 T cells with graft-versus-host disease after an allogeneic hematopoietic cell transplant. Incomplete CDR3 DNA: TGTGCCTGGAGTTTCGGACTGGGGGGTTATGCTGAGCAGTTC. As protein: CAWSFGLGGYAEQF. The full CDR3 protein is CAWSFGLGGYAEQFF.